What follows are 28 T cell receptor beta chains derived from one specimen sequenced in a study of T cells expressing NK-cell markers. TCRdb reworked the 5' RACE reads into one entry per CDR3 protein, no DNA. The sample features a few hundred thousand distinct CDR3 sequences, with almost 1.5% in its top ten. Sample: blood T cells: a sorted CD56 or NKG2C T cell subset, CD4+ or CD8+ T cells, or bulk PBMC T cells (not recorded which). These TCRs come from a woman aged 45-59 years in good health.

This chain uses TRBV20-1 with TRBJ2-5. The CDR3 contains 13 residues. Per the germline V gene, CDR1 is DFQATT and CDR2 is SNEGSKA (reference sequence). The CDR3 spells CSARRVPQETQYF.

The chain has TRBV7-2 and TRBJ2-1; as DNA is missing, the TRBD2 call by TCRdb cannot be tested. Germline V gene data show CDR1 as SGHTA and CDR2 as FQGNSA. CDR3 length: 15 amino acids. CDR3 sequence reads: CASSYRLSPYNEQFF.

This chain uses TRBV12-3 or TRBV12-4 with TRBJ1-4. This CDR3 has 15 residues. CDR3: CASTPSGGANEKLFF.

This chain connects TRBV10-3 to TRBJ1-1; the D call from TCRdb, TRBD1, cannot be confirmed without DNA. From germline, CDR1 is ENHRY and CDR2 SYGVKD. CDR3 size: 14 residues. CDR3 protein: CAIRQGGVNTEAFF.

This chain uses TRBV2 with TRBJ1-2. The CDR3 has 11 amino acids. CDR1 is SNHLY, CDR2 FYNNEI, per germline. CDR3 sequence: CASSEYEGYTF.

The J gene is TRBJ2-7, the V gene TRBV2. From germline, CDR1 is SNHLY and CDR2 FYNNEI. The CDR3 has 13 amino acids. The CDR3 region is CASSASTLYEQYF.

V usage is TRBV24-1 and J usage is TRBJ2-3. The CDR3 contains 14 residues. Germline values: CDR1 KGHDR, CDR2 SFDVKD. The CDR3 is CATSDLGLADTQYF.

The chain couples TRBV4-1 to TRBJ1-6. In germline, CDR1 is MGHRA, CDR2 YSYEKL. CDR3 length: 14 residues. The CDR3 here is CASSQGRMESPLHF.

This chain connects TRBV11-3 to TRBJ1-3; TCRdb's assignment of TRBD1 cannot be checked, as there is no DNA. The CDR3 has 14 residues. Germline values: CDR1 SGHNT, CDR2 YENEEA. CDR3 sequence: CASSQKGARNTIYF.

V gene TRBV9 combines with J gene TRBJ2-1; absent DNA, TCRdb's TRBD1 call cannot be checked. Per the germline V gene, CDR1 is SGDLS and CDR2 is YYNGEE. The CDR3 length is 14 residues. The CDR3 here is CASSSRDRGNEQFF.

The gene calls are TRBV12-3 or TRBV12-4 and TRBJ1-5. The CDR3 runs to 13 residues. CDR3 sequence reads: CASSLQQNQPQHF.

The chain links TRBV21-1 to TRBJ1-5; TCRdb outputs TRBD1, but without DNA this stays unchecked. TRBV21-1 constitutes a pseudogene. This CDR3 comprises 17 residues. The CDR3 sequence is CASSKDGGWGRCQPQHF.

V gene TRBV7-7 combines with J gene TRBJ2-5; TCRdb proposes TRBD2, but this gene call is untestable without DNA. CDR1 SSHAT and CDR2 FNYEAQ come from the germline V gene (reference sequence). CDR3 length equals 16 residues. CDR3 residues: CASSPTPGTSGETQYF.

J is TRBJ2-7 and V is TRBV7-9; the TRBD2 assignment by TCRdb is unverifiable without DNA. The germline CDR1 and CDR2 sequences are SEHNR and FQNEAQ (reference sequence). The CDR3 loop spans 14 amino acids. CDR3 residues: CASSLGDYSYEQYF. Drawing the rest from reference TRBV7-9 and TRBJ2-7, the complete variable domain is DTGVSQNPRHKITKRGQNVTFRCDPISEHNRLYWYRQTLGQGPEFLTYFQNEAQLEKSRLLSDRFSAERPKGSFSTLEIQRTEQGDSAMYLCASSLGDYSYEQYFGPGTRLTVT.

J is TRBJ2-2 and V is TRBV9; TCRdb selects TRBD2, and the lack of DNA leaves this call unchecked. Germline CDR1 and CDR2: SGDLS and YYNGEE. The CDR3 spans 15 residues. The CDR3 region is CASSVGLENTGELFF.

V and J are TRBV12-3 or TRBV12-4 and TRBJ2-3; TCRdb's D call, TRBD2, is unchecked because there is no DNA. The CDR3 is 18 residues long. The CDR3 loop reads CASSLAMLAGGMADTQYF.

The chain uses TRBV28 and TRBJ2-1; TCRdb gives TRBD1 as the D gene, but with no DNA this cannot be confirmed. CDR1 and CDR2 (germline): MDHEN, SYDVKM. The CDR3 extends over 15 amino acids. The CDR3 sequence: CASSSGPQLYNEQFF.

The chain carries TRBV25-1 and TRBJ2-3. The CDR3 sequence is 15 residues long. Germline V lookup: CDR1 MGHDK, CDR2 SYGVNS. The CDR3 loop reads CSSSAMIADTDTQYF.

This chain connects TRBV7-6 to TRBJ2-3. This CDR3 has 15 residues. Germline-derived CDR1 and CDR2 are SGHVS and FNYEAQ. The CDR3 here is CASSRSVADTDTQYF.

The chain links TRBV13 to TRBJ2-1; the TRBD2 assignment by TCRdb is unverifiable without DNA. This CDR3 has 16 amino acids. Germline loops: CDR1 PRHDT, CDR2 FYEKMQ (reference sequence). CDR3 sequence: CASSPKRLSSYNEQFF.

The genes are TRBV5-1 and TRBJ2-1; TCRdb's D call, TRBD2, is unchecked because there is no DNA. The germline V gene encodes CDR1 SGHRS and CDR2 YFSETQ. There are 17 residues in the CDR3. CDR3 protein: CASSLRAGQRSYNEQFF.

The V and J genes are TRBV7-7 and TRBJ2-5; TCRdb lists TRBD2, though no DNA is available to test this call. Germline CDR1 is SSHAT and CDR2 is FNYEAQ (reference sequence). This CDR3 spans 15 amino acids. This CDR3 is CASSSRRAGEETQYF.

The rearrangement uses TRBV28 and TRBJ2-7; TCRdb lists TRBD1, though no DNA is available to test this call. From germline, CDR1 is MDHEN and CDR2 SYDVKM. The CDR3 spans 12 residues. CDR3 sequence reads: CASSPIRGEQYF.

The CDR3 region is CASSLSTTGGGGRNYGYTF. This chain uses TRBV5-1 with TRBJ1-2; TCRdb calls TRBD1, which cannot be checked without DNA. The CDR3 consists of 19 residues. The germline gives CDR1 SGHRS, CDR2 YFSETQ.

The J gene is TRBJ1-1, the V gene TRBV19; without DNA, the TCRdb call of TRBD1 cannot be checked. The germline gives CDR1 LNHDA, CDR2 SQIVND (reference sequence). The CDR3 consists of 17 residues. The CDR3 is CASSIVDRGLLKTEAFF.

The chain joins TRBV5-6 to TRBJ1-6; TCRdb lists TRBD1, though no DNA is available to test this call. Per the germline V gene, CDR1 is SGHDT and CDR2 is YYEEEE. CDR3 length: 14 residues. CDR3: CASSHGRVASPLHF.

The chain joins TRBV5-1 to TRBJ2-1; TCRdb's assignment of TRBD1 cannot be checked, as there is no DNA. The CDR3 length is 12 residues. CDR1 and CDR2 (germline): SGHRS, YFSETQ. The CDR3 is CASSSGNWEQFF.

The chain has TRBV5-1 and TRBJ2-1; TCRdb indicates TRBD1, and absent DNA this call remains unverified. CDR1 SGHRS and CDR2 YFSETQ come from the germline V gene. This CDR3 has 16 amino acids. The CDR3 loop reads CASSPGLESSYNEQFF.